The 6 T cell receptor beta chains presented below share a single source sample, sequenced in a study. MiXCR, run by TCRdb on the RT-PCR reads, gives a single entry per CDR3 protein. Among about 680,000 distinct CDR3 sequences listed, over 12% were seen once. The sequencing sample was made of memory CD4+ T cells from blood. Receptor source: a female donor in good health, serving as a healthy control.

The chain joins TRBV12-3 or TRBV12-4 to TRBJ1-1; weak D call: TRBD1 (6 bases). V lost 5 bases, J lost 5 bases, and 18 bases lay in between. The CDR3 has 15 residues. The CDR3 loop reads CASSPGQSGETEAFF. The CDR3 nucleotides are TGTGCCAGCAGTCCCGGACAGAGTGGGGAAACTGAAGCTTTCTTT.

At least ten counts were recorded for this clonotype. V usage is TRBV5-5 and J usage is TRBJ2-3; 7 nucleotides agree with TRBD2. With V trimmed by 4 bases and J by 0 bases, 8 bases remained unmatched. This CDR3 region has 16 residues. The germline V gene encodes CDR1 SGHKS and CDR2 YYEKEE (reference sequence). The CDR3, as DNA: TGTGCCAGCAGCCCATCCGGGGGGTTTAGCACAGATACGCAGTATTTT. Protein sequence: CASSPSGGFSTDTQYF.

CDR3 nucleotide sequence: TGTGCCAGTAGTAAACAGACAGGGCAAGGTCAGCCCCAGCATTTT. The encoded protein is CASSKQTGQGQPQHF. This chain links TRBV19 with TRBJ1-5; 7 bases are shared with TRBD1. Germline CDR1 and CDR2: LNHDA and SQIVND (reference sequence). V was pared by 4 bases and J by 6 bases, with 9 bases of the junction left unmatched. There are 15 residues in the CDR3.

This clonotype was detected only a few times. J is TRBJ2-1 and V is TRBV20-1, with 8 bases matching TRBD1. V was pared by 2 bases and J by 5 bases, with 8 bases of the junction left unmatched. CDR1 and CDR2 from the germline V gene are DFQATT and SNEGSKA (reference sequence). The CDR3 spans 15 residues. The CDR3 loop is CSARQGARYDNEQFF. CDR3 nucleotide sequence: TGCAGTGCTAGACAGGGGGCCCGGTACGACAATGAGCAGTTCTTC.

The chain links TRBV9 to TRBJ1-5; TRBD1 might be the D (6 bases). V was clipped by 3 bases and J by 5 bases, with 15 bases between them. Germline V gene lookup returns CDR1 SGDLS and CDR2 YYNGEE. The CDR3 is made up of 15 amino acids. In nucleotides, the CDR3 is TGTGCCAGCAGCGCGGGGGCTTCCGTCGATCAGCCCCAGCATTTT. Translating it yields CASSAGASVDQPQHF.

This clonotype appeared a few times. This chain links TRBV5-4 with TRBJ2-7; the D gene is possibly TRBD2 (5 bases). This CDR3 contains 13 residues. V was pared by 3 bases and J by 3 bases, with 10 bases between. Germline V lookup: CDR1 SGHNT, CDR2 YYREEE (reference sequence). The CDR3 loop is CASSSGSYYEQYF. The CDR3 DNA sequence: TGTGCCAGCAGCTCGGGGAGCTACTACGAGCAGTACTTC.